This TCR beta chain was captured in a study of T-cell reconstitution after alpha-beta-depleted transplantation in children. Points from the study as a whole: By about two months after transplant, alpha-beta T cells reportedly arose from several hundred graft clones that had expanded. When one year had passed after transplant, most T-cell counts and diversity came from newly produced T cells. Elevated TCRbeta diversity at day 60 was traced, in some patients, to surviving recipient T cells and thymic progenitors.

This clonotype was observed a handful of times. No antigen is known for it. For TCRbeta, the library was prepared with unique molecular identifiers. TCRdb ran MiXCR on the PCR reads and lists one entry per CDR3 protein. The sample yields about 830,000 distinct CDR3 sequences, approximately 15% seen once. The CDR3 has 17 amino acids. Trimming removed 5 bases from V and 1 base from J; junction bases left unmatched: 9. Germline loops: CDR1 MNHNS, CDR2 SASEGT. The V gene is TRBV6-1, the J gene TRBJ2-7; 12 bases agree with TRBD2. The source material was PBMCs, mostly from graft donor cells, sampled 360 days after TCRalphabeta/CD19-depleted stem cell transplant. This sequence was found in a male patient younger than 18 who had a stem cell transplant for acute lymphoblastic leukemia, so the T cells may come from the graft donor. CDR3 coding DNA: TGTGCCAGCAGTCTCCTAGCGGGAGGGGGTCGGTCCTACGAGCAGTACTTC. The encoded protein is CASSLLAGGGRSYEQYF.